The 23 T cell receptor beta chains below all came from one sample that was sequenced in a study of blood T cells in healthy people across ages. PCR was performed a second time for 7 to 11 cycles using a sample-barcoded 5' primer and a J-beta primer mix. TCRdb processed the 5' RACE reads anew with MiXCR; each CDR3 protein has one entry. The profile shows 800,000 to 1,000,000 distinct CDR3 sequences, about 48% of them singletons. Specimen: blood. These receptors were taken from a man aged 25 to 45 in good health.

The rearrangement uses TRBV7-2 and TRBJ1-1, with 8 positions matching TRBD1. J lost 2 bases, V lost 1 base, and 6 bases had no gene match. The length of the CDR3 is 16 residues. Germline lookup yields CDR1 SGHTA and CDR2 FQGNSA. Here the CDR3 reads CASSLGMGQVNTEAFF. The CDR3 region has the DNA TGTGCCAGCAGCTTAGGGATGGGACAGGTTAACACTGAAGCTTTCTTT.

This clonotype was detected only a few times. CDR3 sequence: CASSPPGRMTGETDTQYF. The DNA for the CDR3 is TGTGCCAGCAGCCCCCCGGGACGGATGACAGGGGAGACAGATACGCAGTATTTT. V and J are TRBV21-1 and TRBJ2-3; the table assigns TRBD1, which was not confirmed against the DNA. TRBV21-1 is noted as a pseudogene. The CDR3 runs 18 residues.

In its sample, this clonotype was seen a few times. CDR3 amino acids: CASSLAQGTAYNEQFF. The CDR3 bases are TGTGCCAGCAGCTTAGCGCAGGGGACGGCCTACAATGAGCAGTTCTTC. V is TRBV7-2 and J is TRBJ2-1, with a tentative D call TRBD1 (6 bases). Trimming cost V 0 bases and J 2 bases, with 11 bases left between them. Germline CDR1 is SGHTA and CDR2 is FQGNSA. This CDR3 contains 16 residues.

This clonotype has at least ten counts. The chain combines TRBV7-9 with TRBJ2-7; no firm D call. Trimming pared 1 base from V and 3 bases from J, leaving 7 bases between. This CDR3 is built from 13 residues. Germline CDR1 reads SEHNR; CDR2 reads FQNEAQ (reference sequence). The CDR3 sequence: CASSLDAVYEQYF. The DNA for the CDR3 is TGTGCCAGCAGCTTAGATGCGGTCTACGAGCAGTACTTC.

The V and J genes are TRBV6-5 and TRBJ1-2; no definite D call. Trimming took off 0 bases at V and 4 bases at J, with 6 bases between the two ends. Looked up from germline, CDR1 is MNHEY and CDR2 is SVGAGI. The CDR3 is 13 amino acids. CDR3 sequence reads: CASSYSESYGYTF. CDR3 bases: TGTGCCAGCAGTTACTCGGAATCCTATGGCTACACCTTC.

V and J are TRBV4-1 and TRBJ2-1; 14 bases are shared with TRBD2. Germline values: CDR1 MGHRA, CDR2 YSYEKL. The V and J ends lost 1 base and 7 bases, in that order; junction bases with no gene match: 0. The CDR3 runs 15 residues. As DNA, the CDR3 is TGCGCCAGCAGCCAAGGGACTAGCGGGGGGAATGAGCAGTTCTTC. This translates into CASSQGTSGGNEQFF.

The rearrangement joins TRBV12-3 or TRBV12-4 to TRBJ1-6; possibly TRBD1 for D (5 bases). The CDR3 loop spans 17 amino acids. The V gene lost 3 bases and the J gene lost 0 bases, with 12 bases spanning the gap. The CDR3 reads CASSFMQGSSYNSPLHF. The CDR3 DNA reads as TGTGCCAGCAGTTTTATGCAGGGAAGCTCCTATAATTCACCCCTCCACTTT.

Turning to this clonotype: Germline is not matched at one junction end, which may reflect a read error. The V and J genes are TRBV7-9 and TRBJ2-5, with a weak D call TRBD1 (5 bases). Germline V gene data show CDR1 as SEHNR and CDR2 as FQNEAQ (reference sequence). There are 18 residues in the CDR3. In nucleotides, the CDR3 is TGTGCCAGCAGCTTAGAACCCCCCGAGGACAAATTCTCCTACGAGCAGTACTTT. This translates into CASSLEPPEDKFSYEQYF.

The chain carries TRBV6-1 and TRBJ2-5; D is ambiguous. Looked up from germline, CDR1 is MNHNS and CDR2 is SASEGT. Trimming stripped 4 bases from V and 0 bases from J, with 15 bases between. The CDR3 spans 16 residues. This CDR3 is CASSGGQPAYQETQYF. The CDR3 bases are TGTGCCAGCAGTGGAGGCCAGCCTGCGTACCAAGAGACCCAGTACTTC.

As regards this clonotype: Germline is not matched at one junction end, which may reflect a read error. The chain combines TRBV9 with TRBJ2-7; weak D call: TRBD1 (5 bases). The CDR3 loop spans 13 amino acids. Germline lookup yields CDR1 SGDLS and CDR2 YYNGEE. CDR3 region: CASSADKSYGQYF. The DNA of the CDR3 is TGTGCCAGCAGCGCGGACAAGTCCTACGGGCAGTACTTC.

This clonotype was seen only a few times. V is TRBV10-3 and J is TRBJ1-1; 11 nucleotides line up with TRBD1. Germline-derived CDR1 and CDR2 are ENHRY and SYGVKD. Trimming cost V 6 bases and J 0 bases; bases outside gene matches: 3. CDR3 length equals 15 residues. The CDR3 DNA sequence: TGTGCCATCAGGGGGGACAGGGGGATGAACACTGAAGCTTTCTTT. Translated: CAIRGDRGMNTEAFF.

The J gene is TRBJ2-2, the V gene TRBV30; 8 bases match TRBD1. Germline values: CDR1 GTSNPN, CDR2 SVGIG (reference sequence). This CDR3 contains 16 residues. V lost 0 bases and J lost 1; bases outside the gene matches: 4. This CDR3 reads CAWSVRTGRNTGELFF. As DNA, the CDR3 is TGTGCCTGGAGTGTAAGGACAGGGAGGAACACCGGGGAGCTGTTTTTT.

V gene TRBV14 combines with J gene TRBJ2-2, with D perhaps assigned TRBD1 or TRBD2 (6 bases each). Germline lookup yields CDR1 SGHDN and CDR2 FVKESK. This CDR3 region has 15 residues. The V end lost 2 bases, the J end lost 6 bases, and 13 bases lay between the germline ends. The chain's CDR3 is CASSQLRGAAGELFF. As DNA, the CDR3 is TGTGCCAGCAGCCAACTAAGGGGGGCGGCCGGGGAGCTGTTTTTT. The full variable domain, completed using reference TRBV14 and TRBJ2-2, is EAGVTQFPSHSVIEKGQTVTLRCDPISGHDNLYWYRRVMGKEIKFLLHFVKESKQDESGMPNNRFLAERTGGTYSTLKVQPAELEDSGVYFCASSQLRGAAGELFFGEGSRLTVL.

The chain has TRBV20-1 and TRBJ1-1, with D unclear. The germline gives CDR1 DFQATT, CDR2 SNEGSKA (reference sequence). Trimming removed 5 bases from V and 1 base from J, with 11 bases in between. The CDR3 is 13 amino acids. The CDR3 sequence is CSAREQPNTEAFF. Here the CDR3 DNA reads TGCAGTGCTCGTGAGCAGCCGAACACTGAAGCTTTCTTT.

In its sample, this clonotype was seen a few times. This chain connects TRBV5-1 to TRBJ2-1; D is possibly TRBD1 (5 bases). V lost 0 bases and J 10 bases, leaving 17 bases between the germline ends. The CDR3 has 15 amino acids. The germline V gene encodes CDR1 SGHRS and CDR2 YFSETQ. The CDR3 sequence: CASSLVSQGSHEQFF. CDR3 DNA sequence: TGCGCCAGCAGCTTGGTTTCGCAGGGATCACACGAGCAGTTCTTC.

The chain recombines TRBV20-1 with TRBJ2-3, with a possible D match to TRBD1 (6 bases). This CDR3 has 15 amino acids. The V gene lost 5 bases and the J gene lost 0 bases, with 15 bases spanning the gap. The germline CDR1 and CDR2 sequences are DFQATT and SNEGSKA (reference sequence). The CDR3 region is CSAYGQSQSTDTQYF. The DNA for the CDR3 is TGCAGTGCTTACGGACAGAGCCAGAGCACAGATACGCAGTATTTT.

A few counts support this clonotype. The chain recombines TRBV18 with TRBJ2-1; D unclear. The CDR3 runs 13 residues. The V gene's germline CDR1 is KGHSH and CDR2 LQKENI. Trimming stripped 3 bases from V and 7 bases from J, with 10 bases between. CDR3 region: CASSPNLGNEQFF. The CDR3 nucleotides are TGTGCCAGCTCACCCAACCTGGGGAATGAGCAGTTCTTC.

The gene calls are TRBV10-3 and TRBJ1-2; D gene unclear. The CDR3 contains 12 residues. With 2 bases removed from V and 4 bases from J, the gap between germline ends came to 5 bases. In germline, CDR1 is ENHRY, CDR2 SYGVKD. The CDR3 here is CAISEASYGYTF. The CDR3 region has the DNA TGTGCCATCAGTGAGGCGAGCTATGGCTACACCTTC.

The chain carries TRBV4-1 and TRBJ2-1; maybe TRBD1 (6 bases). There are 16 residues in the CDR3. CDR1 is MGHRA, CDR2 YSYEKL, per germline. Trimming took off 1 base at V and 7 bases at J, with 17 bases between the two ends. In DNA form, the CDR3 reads TGCGCCAGCAGCCAAGCCCCCAGGGGCCTCGGGAATGAGCAGTTCTTC. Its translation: CASSQAPRGLGNEQFF.

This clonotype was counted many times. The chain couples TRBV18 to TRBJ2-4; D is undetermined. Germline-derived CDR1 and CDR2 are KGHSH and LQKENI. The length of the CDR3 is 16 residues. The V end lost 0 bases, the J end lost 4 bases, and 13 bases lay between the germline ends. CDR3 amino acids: CASSPPQQTGKNIQYF. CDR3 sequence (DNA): TGTGCCAGCTCACCACCGCAACAGACTGGAAAAAACATTCAGTACTTC.

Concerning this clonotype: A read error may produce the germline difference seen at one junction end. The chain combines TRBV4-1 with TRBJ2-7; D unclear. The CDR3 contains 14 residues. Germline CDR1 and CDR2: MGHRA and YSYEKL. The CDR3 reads CASSQEVPFHEQYF. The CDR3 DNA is TGCGCCAGCAGCCAAGAAGTCCCTTTCCACGAACAGTACTTC.

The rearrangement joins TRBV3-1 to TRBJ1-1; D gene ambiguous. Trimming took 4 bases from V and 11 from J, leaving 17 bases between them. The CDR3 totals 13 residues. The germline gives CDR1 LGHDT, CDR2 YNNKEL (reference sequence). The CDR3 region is CASSLLDGEDAFF. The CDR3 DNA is TGTGCCAGCAGCCTTCTCGACGGAGAAGACGCTTTCTTT.

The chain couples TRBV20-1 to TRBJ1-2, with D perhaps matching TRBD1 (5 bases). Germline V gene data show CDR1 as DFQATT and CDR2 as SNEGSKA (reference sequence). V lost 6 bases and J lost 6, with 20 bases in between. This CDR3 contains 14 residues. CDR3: CSAPGGAPIHGYTF. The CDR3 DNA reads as TGCAGTGCCCCAGGTGGGGCACCTATACATGGCTACACCTTC.